This T cell receptor beta chain was recorded in a study of relationships among human T cell subsets (TCRdb year 2010). Describing the broader study: Eight distinct blood T cell populations were sequenced: pan T, CD8 cytotoxic, regulatory, Th1, Th2, naive plus transitional, activated and memory cells.

To isolate CD8+ cytotoxic T cells, anti-CD4 multisort beads were first used for negative selection, and anti-CD8 beads were then used for positive selection. T cell subsets were isolated with Miltenyi superparamagnetic beads coated with subset-specific monoclonal antibodies. Every T cell population was isolated from peripheral blood. Ficoll separation was used to obtain mononuclear cells from whole blood, after which anti-CD14 microbeads were used to deplete monocytes. Right after isolation, the cell populations were resuspended in RNAprotect reagent. Results and caveats for the whole study, not just this receptor: The bead-based sorting was unable to rule out the presence of a CD4+CD8+ double-positive population. Substantial CDR3 sharing among Th1, Th2 and regulatory T cells was interpreted as suggesting stochastic cell fate choices. The seven subsets showed no statistically significant differences in V, D and J usage, CDR3 length, or N-nucleotide additions. Over 55% of CD8+ cytotoxic sequences were found to belong to clones with over 100 reads, whereas few such clones were observed in the regulatory and Th2 subsets.

The CDR3 has 13 amino acids, counting the end cysteine and phenylalanine. Just the 39-base CDR3 DNA is kept, in frame starting at base 1. For CDR1 and CDR2, the germline V gene lists MGHRA and YSYEKL. V is reduced by 0 bases and J by 6 bases, leaving a spacing of 9 bases between them. As for this clonotype: Its binding antigen is unknown. Base qualities are not recorded, but no much larger clone differs from it by a single base.

Receptors were amplified or captured by multiplex PCR. TCRdb lists the instrument as 454 GS FLX. TCR alpha and beta CDR3 regions were amplified from mRNA by semiquantitative ARM-PCR. In ARM-PCR, tagged nested gene-specific primers were used first, and communal superprimers then performed exponential amplification. Before the first-round PCR products went through the second amplification round, exonuclease was used to remove the nested primers. Amplicons were sequenced on the 454 platform, which allows rapid sequencing of millions of DNA fragments without cloning bias. An effective read was defined as a read mappable to both V and J germline segments. The authors' analysis ran thus. Reads were assigned to germline V, D and J segments with IRmap, which uses pyromap, a Smith-Waterman modification adapted to 454 sequencing errors. D-beta assignments were filtered with cutoffs set at the 99th percentile of alignment scores obtained from simulated random sequences. The CDR3 was taken to be the amino acids lying between the conserved V-segment Y[YFLI]C motif and the J-segment [FW]GXGT motif. Repertoire diversity was estimated with a compound Poisson process model previously applied to large-scale EST data. A procedure for detecting cross-contamination was used to argue that sample contamination was not the source of the shared CDR3s. TCRdb reran the public reads through fastp at Q25 and MiXCR, keeping productive beta chains. Rows are combined by CDR3 protein, so each entry shows the most common genes and DNA. These V and J calls rely on TCRdb rather than the paper's analysis. The sample profile shows some 5,000 distinct CDR3 sequences; 65% of them were found once. 57% of the sample is taken by the ten largest.

The specimen sequenced was CD8+ T cells sorted from blood. This receptor was taken from a man aged 35-49 years in good health. The V and J genes are TRBV4-1 and TRBJ2-7; the D segment could be TRBD1, given 5 matching bases. At the DNA level, the sequence is TGCGCCAGCAGCCAAGATAGGGGAAGCGAGCAGTACTTC. This sequence encodes CASSQDRGSEQYF.